The 18 T cell receptor beta chains in this list originate from one sample, sequenced in a study of blood T cell repertoires in COVID-19. Repertoires were generated with immunoSEQ multiplex PCR, while TCRdb's copy carries only in-frame clones and drops some. The table has some 31,000 clones, approximately 83% seen once. Sequencing input: peripheral blood. The receptor set was obtained from a woman aged 55-69 years with active COVID-19.

The chain couples TRBV30 to TRBJ2-1, with TRBD1 as a possible D gene (6 bases). V dropped 0 bases and J dropped 7 bases, with 22 bases sitting between them. CDR1 is GTSNPN, CDR2 SVGIG, per germline (reference sequence). CDR3 size: 17 residues. CDR3 sequence: CAWSVLGTNKLWNEQFF. CDR3 sequence (DNA): TGTGCCTGGAGTGTACTGGGGACAAACAAACTTTGGAATGAGCAGTTCTTC.

The table lists this clone with a count of one. The chain employs TRBV6-5 and TRBJ1-1, with D possibly TRBD1 on 6 matching bases. Germline CDR1 is MNHEY and CDR2 is SVGAGI. The V and J ends lost 6 bases and 0 bases respectively, with 11 bases between them. This CDR3 comprises 14 residues. CDR3 coding DNA: TGTGCCAGCAGCATAGGACAGCTGAACACTGAAGCTTTCTTT. As protein: CASSIGQLNTEAFF.

The CDR3 sequence is CASSQDSSYNSPLHF. The CDR3 DNA reads as TGTGCCAGCTCACAAGACAGCTCCTATAATTCACCCCTCCACTTT. The rearrangement links TRBV18 to TRBJ1-6; D possibly corresponds to TRBD1 (5 bases). The CDR3 extends over 15 amino acids. Germline assignment: CDR1 KGHSH and CDR2 LQKENI. V was clipped by 4 bases and J by 0 bases, with 7 bases between them.

The chain links TRBV19 to TRBJ1-4, with 9 positions matching TRBD1. The germline gives CDR1 LNHDA, CDR2 SQIVND (reference sequence). This CDR3 has 16 residues. The V and J ends lost 5 bases and 6 bases, in that order; junction bases with no gene match: 10. The CDR3 loop reads CASSEGSGTGYEKLFF. CDR3 coding DNA: TGTGCCAGTAGTGAGGGATCCGGGACAGGGTATGAAAAACTGTTTTTT.

The V gene is TRBV3-1 (or the pseudogene TRBV3-2), the J gene TRBJ2-1, with D uncertain. Germline CDR1 and CDR2: LGHDT and YNNKEL (reference sequence). The V gene lost 1 base and the J gene lost 0 bases, with 7 bases spanning the gap. This CDR3 region has 15 residues. The CDR3 reads CASSQVSGSYNEQFF. CDR3 DNA: TGTGCCAGCAGCCAAGTCTCGGGCTCCTACAATGAGCAGTTCTTC.

The V call is TRBV2, the J call TRBJ2-3, with no clear D. The CDR3 extends over 13 amino acids. V shed 8 bases and J shed 4 bases, with 13 bases lying between them. The germline V gene has CDR1 SNHLY and CDR2 FYNNEI. Here the CDR3 DNA reads TGTGCCAGCGGCAATCCTAGTTCAGATACGCAGTATTTT. Translation gives CASGNPSSDTQYF.

This clone was seen more than once but under ten times. The V and J genes are TRBV5-1 and TRBJ1-5, with D possibly being TRBD1 (6 bases). Germline lookup yields CDR1 SGHRS and CDR2 YFSETQ. The V gene lost 2 bases and the J gene lost 7 bases, with 10 bases spanning the gap. The CDR3 is 13 amino acids. In DNA, the CDR3 is TGCGCCAGCAGCTTTGGGGGGGCCCAGCCCCAGCATTTT. Translation gives CASSFGGAQPQHF.

This sequence joins TRBV2 and TRBJ1-2; 9 bases fit TRBD1. Germline assignment: CDR1 SNHLY and CDR2 FYNNEI. This CDR3 is built from 13 residues. V gave up 7 bases and J gave up 4 bases; unmatched junction bases: 4. The CDR3 loop is CASTQGAAYGYTF. In DNA form, the CDR3 reads TGTGCCAGCACACAGGGGGCGGCCTATGGCTACACCTTC.

This clone appeared a single time. The chain is built from TRBV10-2 and TRBJ1-3, with TRBD1 matching 7 bases. V shed 6 bases and J 2 bases; nucleotides not matched to a gene: 10. Germline V gene sequence: CDR1 WSHSY, CDR2 SAAADI. The CDR3 extends over 16 amino acids. The CDR3: CASSLPTGTAGNTIYF. The CDR3 bases are TGCGCCAGCAGCCTTCCGACAGGGACTGCTGGAAACACCATATATTTT.

The chain combines TRBV19 with TRBJ1-5, with 9 bases matching TRBD1. The germline CDR1 and CDR2 sequences are LNHDA and SQIVND (reference sequence). With 4 bases clipped from V and 1 base from J, the junction kept 8 bases outside the gene matches. This CDR3 is built from 17 residues. Written as DNA, the CDR3 is TGTGCCAGTAGTAGCCCGACAGGGGGGGACAGCAATCAGCCCCAGCATTTT. Its translation is CASSSPTGGDSNQPQHF.

The chain has TRBV7-8 and TRBJ2-1, with TRBD2 matching 8 bases. Germline V gene data show CDR1 as SGHVS and CDR2 as FQNEAQ. V lost 1 base and J lost 5; bases outside the gene matches: 7. The CDR3 loop spans 16 amino acids. The CDR3 here is CASSLGGGTNNNEQFF. The DNA of the CDR3 is TGTGCCAGCAGCTTAGGCGGGGGGACTAATAACAATGAGCAGTTCTTC.

The chain couples TRBV3-1 (or the pseudogene TRBV3-2) to TRBJ2-7, with 7 bases lining up with TRBD1. This CDR3 contains 14 residues. Germline assignment: CDR1 LGHDT and CDR2 YNNKEL (reference sequence). V lost 2 bases to trimming and J lost 1 base; unmatched junction nucleotides: 2. This CDR3 reads CASSQRQGSYEQYF. CDR3 nucleotide sequence: TGTGCCAGCAGCCAAAGACAGGGTTCCTACGAGCAGTACTTC.

The genes are TRBV7-2 and TRBJ2-4; D possibly corresponds to TRBD1 (7 bases). The CDR3 runs 15 residues. Trimming stripped 1 base from V and 7 bases from J, with 14 bases between. Germline CDR1 SGHTA, CDR2 FQGNSA. CDR3 protein: CASSLEGQGGNIQYF. CDR3 nucleotides: TGTGCCAGCAGCTTAGAAGGTCAGGGGGGTAACATTCAGTACTTC.

This clone was detected a few times. This chain links TRBV4-1 with TRBJ1-6; D remains ambiguous. The V gene's germline CDR1 is MGHRA and CDR2 YSYEKL. Trimming shortened V by 2 bases and J by 10 bases, and 12 bases separated the two germline ends. The CDR3 is 14 residues long. The CDR3 coding sequence is TGCGCCAGCAGCCAACCCGGGAATAGGTCACCCCTCCACTTT. Its translation is CASSQPGNRSPLHF.

The chain links TRBV5-1 to TRBJ2-5; D unresolved. The germline CDR1 and CDR2 sequences are SGHRS and YFSETQ. The V end lost 3 bases, the J end lost 2 bases, and 8 bases lay between the germline ends. CDR3 length: 13 amino acids. The CDR3 bases are TGCGCCAGCAGCTACGACATACAAGAGACCCAGTACTTC. Its protein is CASSYDIQETQYF.

The chain carries TRBV9 and TRBJ2-7; 8 nucleotides match TRBD1. The CDR3 is 15 residues long. Germline V gene lookup returns CDR1 SGDLS and CDR2 YYNGEE. Germline trimming cut 0 bases from V and 1 base from J; bases unmatched to any gene: 3. The CDR3 loop reads CASSVGQGFSYEQYF. The CDR3, as DNA: TGTGCCAGCAGCGTAGGACAGGGGTTTTCCTACGAGCAGTACTTC.

As DNA, the CDR3 is TGTGCCAGCAGTCCCGACAGGGCGGTAGAGACCCAGTACTTC. This gives the protein CASSPDRAVETQYF. The rearrangement uses TRBV6-7 and TRBJ2-5; 7 bases fit TRBD1. TRBV6-7 is placed among ORFs of uncertain function. The CDR3 extends over 14 amino acids. V was clipped by 5 bases and J by 4 bases; unmatched bases: 7.

CDR3 sequence reads: CVRSFRTGSVQPQHF. CDR3 nucleotide sequence: TGTGTCAGAAGCTTCCGGACAGGGAGTGTTCAGCCCCAGCATTTT. The chain carries TRBV7-5 and TRBJ1-5; TRBD1, as called in the table, went unchecked against the DNA. TRBV7-5 is noted as a pseudogene. The CDR3 spans 15 residues.